This T cell receptor beta chain was obtained from a study of radiotherapy plus CTLA-4 blockade in lung cancer. Clones were read by immunoSEQ multiplex PCR, and TCRdb kept only the in-frame ones, dropping some. The data contain roughly 120,000 clones, approximately 80% of them seen just once; the ten biggest clones take up roughly 5.3%. The CDR3 has 16 amino acids. The V end lost 3 bases, the J end lost 1 base, and 12 bases lay between the germline ends. Per the germline V gene, CDR1 is KGHSH and CDR2 is LQKENI. The sample consisted of peripheral blood, taken from a patient treated with radiotherapy plus ipilimumab. The rearrangement joins TRBV18 to TRBJ2-2; D gene uncertain. This sequence was found in a human donor with non-small cell lung cancer who had a partial response to radiotherapy plus ipilimumab. CDR3 DNA sequence: TGTGCCAGCTCACCGCTCCGGAGTGGGAACACCGGGGAGCTGTTTTTT. It encodes CASSPLRSGNTGELFF.